The TCR beta chain under discussion was sequenced for a study of lymphopenia after photon versus proton radiotherapy. The CDR3 runs 15 residues. Germline lookup yields CDR1 SEHNR and CDR2 FQNEAQ (reference sequence). The V and J ends lost 4 bases and 2 bases respectively, with 12 bases between them. Here immunoSEQ multiplex PCR was the method, and the copy in TCRdb shows in-frame clones only, minus some. The profile shows around 18,000 clones, more than 85% of them singletons. Sequencing used peripheral blood, obtained from a patient treated with proton-based radiotherapy. This TCR was sampled from a man between 65 and 79 years old with pancreatic cancer. The chain carries TRBV7-9 and TRBJ2-1; D is perhaps TRBD2 (6 bases). The CDR3 reads CASSSGTGAYNEQFF. The CDR3 DNA sequence: TGTGCCAGCAGCTCCGGGACTGGTGCCTACAATGAGCAGTTCTTC.